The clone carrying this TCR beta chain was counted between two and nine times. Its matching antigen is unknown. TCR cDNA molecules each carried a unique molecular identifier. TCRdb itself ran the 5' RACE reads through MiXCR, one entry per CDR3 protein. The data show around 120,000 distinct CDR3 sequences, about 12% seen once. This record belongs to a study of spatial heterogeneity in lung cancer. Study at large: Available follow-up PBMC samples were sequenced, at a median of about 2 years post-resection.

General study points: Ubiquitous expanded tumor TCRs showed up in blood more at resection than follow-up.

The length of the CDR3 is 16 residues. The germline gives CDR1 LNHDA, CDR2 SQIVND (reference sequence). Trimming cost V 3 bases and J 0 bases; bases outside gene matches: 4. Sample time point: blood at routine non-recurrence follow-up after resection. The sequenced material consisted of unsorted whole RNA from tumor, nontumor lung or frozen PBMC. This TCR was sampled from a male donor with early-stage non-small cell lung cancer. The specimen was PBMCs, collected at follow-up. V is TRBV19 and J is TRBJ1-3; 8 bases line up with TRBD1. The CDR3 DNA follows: TGTGCCAGTAGTATCGGGGACAGGATCTCTGGAAACACCATATATTTT. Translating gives CASSIGDRISGNTIYF.